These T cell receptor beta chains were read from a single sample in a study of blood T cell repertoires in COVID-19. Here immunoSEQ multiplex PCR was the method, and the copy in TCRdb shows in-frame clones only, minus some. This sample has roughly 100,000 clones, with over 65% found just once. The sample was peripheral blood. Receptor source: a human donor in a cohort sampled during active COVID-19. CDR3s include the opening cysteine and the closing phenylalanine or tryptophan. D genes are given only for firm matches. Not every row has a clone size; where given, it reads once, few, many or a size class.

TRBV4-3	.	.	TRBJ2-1	TGCGCCAGCAGCCAAGACCCCGGGACATACTCCTACAATGAGCAGTTCTTC	CASSQDPGTYSYNEQFF
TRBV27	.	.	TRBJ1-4	TGTGCCAGCAGTTGGCAGGCTAATGAAAAACTGTTTTTT	CASSWQANEKLFF
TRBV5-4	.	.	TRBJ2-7	TGTGCCAGCAGCTTAGCTAACCGGAGGGAAACCTACGAGCAGTACTTC	CASSLANRRETYEQYF
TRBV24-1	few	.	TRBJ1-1	TGTGCCACCCGGGAGGGAGCGAACACTGAAGCTTTCTTT	CATREGANTEAFF
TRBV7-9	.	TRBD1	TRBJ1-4	TGTGCCAGCAGCTCAACAGGGGGCTCGCTAGGAAAACTGTTTTTT	CASSSTGGSLGKLFF
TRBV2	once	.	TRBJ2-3	TGTGCCAGCAGTGCGCAGCAGGGAACAGATACGCAGTATTTT	CASSAQQGTDTQYF
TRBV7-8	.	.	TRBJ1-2	TGTGCCAGCAGCCTACAGGGTAACTATGGCTACACCTTC	CASSLQGNYGYTF
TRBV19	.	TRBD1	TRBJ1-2	TGTGCCAGTAGGAGGGACAGCCTTGGCTATGGCTACACCTTC	CASRRDSLGYGYTF
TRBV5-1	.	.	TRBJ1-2	TGCGCCAGCAGCCTGCAAACAGGTTCAAACTATGGCTACACCTTC	CASSLQTGSNYGYTF
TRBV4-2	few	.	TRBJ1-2	TGTGCCAGCAGCCACCGAGCTATGGTTGCCCTAGTAGAGGTTGGCTACACCTTC	CASSHRAMVALVEVGYTF
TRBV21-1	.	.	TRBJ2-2	TGTGCCAGCAGCAAAACCCTAACCCCGGGGACAGGGGCCGGGGAGCTGTTTTTT	CASSKTLTPGTGAGELFF
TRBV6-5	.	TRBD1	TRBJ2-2	TGTGCCAGCAGTTACAGAGGGACAGGGGACACCGGGGAGCTGTTTTTT	CASSYRGTGDTGELFF
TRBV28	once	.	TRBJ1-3	TGTGCCAGCAGTTTTCAAGACAGCTCTGGAAACACCATATATTTT	CASSFQDSSGNTIYF